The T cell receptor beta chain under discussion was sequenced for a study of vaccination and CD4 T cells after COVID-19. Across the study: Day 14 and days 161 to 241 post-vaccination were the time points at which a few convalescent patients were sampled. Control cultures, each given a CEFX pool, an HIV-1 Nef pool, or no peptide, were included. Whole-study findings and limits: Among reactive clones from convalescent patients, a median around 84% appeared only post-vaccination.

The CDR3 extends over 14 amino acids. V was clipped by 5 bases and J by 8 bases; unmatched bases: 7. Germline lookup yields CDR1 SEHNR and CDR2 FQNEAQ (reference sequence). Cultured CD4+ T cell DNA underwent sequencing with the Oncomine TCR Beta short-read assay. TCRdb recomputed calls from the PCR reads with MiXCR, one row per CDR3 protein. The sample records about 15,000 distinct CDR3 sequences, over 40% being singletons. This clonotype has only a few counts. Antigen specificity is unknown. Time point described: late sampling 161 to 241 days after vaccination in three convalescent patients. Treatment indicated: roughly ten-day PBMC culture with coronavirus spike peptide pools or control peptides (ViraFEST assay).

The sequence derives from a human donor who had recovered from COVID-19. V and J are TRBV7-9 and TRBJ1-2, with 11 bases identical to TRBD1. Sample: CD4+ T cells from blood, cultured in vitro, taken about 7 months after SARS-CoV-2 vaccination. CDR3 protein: CASSDPGTGGGYTF. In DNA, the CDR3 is TGTGCCAGCAGCGACCCCGGGACAGGGGGAGGCTACACCTTC.